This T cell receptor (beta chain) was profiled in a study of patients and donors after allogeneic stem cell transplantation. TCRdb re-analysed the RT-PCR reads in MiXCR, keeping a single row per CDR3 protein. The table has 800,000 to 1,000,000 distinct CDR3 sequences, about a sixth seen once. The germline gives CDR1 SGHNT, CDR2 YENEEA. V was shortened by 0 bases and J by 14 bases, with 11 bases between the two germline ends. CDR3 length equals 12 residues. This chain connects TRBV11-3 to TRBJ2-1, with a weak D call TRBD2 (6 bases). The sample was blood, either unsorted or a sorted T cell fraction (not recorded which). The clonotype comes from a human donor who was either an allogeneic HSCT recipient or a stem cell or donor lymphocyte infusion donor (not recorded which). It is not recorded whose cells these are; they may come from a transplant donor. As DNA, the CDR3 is TGTGCCAGCAGCTTAGATTCCGGGGGTGAGTTCTTC. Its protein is CASSLDSGGEFF.